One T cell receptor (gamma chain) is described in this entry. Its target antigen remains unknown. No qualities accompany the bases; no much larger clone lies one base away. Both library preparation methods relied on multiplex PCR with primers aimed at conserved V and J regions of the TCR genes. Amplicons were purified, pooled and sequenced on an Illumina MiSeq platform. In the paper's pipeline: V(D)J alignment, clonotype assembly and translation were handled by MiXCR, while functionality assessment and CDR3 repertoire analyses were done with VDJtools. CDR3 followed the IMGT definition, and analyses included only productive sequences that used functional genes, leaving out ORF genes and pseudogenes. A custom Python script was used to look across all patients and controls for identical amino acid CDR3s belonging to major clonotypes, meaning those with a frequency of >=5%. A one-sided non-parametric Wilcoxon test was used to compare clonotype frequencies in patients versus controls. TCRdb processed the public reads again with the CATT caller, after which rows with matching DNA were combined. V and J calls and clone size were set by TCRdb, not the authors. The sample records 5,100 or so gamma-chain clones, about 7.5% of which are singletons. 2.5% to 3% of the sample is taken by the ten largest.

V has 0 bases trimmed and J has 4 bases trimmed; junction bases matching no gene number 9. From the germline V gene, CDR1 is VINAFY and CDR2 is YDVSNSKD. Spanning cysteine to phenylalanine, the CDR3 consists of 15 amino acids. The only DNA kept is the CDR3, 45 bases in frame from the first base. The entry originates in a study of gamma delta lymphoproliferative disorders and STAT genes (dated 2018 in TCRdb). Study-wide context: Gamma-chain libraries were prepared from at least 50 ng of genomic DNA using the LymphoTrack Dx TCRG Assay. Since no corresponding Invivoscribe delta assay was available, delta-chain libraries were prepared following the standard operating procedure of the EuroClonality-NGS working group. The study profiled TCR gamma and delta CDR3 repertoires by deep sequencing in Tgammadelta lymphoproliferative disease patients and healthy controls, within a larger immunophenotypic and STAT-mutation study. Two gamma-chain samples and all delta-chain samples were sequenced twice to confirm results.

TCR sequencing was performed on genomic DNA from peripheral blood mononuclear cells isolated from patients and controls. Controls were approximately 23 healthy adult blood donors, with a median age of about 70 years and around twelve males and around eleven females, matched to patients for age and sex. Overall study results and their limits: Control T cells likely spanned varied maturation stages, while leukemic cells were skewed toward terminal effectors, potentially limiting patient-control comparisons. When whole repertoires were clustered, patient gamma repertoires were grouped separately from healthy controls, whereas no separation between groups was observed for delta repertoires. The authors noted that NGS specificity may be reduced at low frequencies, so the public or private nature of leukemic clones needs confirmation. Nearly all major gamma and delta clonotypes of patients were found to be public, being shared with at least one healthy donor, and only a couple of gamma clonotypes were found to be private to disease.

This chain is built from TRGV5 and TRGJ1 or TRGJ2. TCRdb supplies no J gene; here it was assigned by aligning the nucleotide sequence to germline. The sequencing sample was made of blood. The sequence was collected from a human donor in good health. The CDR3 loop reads CATWDRPREYYKKLF. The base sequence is TGTGCCACCTGGGACAGGCCGCGTGAGTATTATAAGAAACTCTTT.